The subject of this entry is one T cell receptor (beta chain). The sample contains more than one DNA sequence encoding this CDR3. Germline CDR1 and CDR2: KGHSH and LQKENI. V dropped 0 bases and J dropped 0 bases, with 5 bases sitting between them. CDR3 size: 15 residues. The entry originates in a study of OX40 agonist ivuxolimab in advanced cancers. Sequencing was performed with immunoSEQ multiplex PCR; in TCRdb, only in-frame clones are kept and a portion is missing. This table has 78,000 or so clones, roughly nine tenths appearing once. This TCR was recovered from an adult with an advanced solid tumor such as melanoma, head and neck, liver or kidney cancer. This chain uses TRBV18 with TRBJ1-4; the D is unclear. The sequenced sample was CD4+ or CD8+ T cells sorted from blood, obtained in a trial of the OX40 agonist ivuxolimab. The DNA of the CDR3 is TGTGCCAGCTCACCACCCGTCGCAACTAATGAAAAACTGTTTTTT. This gives the protein CASSPPVATNEKLFF.